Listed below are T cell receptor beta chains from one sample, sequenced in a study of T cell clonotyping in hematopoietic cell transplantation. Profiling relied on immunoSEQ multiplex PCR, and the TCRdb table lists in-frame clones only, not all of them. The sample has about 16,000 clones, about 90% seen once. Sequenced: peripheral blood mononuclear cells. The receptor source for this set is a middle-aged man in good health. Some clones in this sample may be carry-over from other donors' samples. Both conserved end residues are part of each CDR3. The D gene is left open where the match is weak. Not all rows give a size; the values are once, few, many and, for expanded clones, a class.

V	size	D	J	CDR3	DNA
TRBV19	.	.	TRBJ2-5	CASRGSRGETQYF	TGTGCCAGTAGAGGTAGCCGGGGAGAGACCCAGTACTTC
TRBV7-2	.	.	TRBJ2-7	CASSLTAADYEQYF	TGTGCCAGCAGCTTAACGGCAGCTGACTACGAGCAGTACTTC
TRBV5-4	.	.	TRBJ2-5	CASSLLGVETQYF	TGTGCCAGCAGCTTGTTAGGGGTAGAGACCCAGTACTTC
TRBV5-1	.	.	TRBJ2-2	CASSFRPGPDTGELFF	TGCGCCAGCAGCTTTCGCCCGGGACCAGACACCGGGGAGCTGTTTTTT
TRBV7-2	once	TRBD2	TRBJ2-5	CASSQASAGGPETQYF	TGTGCCAGCAGCCAAGCGTCGGCGGGGGGGCCAGAGACCCAGTACTTC
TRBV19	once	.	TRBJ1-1	CASSPTQGWNTEAFF	TGTGCCAGTAGTCCCACACAGGGCTGGAACACTGAAGCTTTCTTT
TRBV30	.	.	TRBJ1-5	CAWSDGAWVDQPQHF	TGTGCCTGGAGTGACGGGGCCTGGGTGGATCAGCCCCAGCATTTT
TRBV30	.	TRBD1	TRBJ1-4	CAWSVGTGAEKLFF	TGTGCCTGGAGTGTCGGGACAGGGGCCGAAAAACTGTTTTTT
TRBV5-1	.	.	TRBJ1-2	CASRQDNYGYTF	TGCGCCAGTAGACAGGATAACTATGGCTACACCTTC
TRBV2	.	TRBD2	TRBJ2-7	CASIGLAYEQYF	TGTGCCAGCATCGGACTAGCCTACGAGCAGTACTTC
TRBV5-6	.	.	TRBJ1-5	CASSSIRGPYSNQPQHF	TGTGCCAGCAGCTCTATCCGGGGGCCTTATAGCAATCAGCCCCAGCATTTT
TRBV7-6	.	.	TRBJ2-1	CASSSIRGRGGNEQFF	TGTGCCAGCAGCTCAATTCGCGGACGGGGAGGAAATGAGCAGTTCTTC
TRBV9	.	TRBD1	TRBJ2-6	CASSWDRAYPGANVLTF	TGTGCCAGCTCCTGGGACAGGGCCTACCCTGGGGCCAACGTCCTGACTTTC
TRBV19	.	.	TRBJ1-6	CASSLSRTDNSPLHF	TGTGCCAGTAGCCTAAGCAGGACAGATAATTCACCCCTCCACTTT
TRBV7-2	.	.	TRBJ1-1	CASSSIPGTLAFF	TGTGCCAGCAGCTCAATACCCGGGACGTTAGCTTTCTTT
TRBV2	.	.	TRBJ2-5	CASSEPGIQETQYF	TGTGCCAGCAGCGAACCGGGGATTCAAGAGACCCAGTACTTC
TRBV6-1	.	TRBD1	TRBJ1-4	CASSPDRGYEKLFF	TGTGCCAGCAGTCCCGACAGGGGGTATGAAAAACTGTTTTTT
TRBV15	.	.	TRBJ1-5	CATTRGGNKRNQPQHF	TGTGCCACCACCAGAGGTGGGAACAAGAGGAATCAGCCCCAGCATTTT
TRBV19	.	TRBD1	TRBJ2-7	CASSIGGQGFYEQYF	TGTGCCAGTAGTATAGGAGGACAGGGCTTCTACGAGCAGTACTTC
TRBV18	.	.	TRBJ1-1	CASSPSLNTEAFF	TGTGCCAGCTCACCGTCCTTGAACACTGAAGCTTTCTTT
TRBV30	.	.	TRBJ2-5	CAWRWGETQYF	TGTGCCTGGAGATGGGGAGAGACCCAGTACTTC
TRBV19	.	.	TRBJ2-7	CASSLGQVGTYEQYF	TGTGCCAGTAGCCTAGGTCAGGTGGGCACCTACGAGCAGTACTTC
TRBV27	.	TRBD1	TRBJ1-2	CASSWGQEGYGYTF	TGTGCCAGCAGTTGGGGACAGGAGGGGTATGGCTACACCTTC
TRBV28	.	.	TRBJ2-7	CASSFGGPTYEQYF	TGTGCCAGCAGTTTTGGGGGGCCAACCTACGAGCAGTACTTC
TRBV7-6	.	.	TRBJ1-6	CASSPKIADSYNSPLHF	TGTGCCAGCAGCCCAAAGATCGCAGACTCCTATAATTCACCCCTCCACTTT
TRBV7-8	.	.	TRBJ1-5	CASSLAGSSQGRPHF	TGTGCCAGCAGCTTAGCTGGGTCTTCACAGGGACGTCCTCATTTT
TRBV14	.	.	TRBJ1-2	CASSLGTIRGRYGYTF	TGTGCCAGCAGCCTGGGAACAATCCGGGGTCGTTATGGCTACACCTTC
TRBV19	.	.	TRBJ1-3	CASNARGNSGNTIYF	TGTGCCAGTAATGCTCGGGGGAACTCTGGAAACACCATATATTTT
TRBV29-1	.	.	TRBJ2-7	CSVGSPDQSYEQYF	TGCAGCGTTGGATCCCCTGACCAGTCCTACGAGCAGTACTTC
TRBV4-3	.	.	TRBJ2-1	CASSQDRLGTNEQFF	TGCGCCAGCAGCCAAGATCGACTGGGAACTAATGAGCAGTTCTTC
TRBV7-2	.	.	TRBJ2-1	CASSLKGGGYNEQFF	TGTGCCAGCAGCCTGAAAGGGGGGGGATACAATGAGCAGTTCTTC